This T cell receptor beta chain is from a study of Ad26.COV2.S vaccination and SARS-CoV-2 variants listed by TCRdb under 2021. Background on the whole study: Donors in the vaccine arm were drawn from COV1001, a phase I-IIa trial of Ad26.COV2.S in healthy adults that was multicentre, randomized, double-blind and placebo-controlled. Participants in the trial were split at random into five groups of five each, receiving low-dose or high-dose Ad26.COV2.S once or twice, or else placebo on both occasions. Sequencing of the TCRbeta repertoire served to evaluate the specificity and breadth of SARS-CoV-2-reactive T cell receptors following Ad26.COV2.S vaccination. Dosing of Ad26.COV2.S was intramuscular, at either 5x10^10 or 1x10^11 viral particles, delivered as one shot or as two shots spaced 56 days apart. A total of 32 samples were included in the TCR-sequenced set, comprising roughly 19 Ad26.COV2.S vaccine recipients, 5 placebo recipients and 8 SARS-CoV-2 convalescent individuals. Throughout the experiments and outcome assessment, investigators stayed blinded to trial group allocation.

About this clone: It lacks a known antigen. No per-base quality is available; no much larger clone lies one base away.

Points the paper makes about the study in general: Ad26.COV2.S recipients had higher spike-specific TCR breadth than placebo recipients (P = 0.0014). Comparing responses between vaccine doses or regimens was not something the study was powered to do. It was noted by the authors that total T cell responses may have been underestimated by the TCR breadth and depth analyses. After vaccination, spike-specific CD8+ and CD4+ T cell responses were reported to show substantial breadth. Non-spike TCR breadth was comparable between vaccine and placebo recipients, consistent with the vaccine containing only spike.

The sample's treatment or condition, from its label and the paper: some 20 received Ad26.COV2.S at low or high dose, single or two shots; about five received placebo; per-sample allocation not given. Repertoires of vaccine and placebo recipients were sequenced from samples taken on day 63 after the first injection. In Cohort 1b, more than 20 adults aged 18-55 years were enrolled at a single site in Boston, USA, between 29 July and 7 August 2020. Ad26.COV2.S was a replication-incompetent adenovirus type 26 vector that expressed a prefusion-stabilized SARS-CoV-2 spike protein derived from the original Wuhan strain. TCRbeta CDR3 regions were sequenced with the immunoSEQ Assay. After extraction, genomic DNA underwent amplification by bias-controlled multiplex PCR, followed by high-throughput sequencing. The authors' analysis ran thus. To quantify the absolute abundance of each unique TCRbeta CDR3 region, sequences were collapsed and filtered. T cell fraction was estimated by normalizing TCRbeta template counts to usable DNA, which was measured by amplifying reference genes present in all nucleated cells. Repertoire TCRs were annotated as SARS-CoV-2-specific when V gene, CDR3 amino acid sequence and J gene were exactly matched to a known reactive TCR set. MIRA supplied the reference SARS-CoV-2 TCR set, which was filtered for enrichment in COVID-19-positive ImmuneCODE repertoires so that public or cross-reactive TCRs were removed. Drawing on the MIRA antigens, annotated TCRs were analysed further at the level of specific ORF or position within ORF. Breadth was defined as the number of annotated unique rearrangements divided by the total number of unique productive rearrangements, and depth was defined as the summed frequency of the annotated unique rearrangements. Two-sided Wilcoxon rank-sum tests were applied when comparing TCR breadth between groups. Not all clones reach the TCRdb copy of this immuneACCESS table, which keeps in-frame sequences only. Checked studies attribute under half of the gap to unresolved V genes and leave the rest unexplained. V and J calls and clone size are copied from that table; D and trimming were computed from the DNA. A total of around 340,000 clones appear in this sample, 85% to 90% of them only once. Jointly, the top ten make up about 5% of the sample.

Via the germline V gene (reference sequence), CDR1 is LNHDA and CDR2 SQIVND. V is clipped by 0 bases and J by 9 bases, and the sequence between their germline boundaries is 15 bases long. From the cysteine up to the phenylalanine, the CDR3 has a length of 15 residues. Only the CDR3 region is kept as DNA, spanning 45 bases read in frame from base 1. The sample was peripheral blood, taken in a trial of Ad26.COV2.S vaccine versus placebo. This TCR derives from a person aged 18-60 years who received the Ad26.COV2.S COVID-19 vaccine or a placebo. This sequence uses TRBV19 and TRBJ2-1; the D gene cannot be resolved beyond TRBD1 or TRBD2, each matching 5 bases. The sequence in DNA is TGTGCCAGTAGTATAGAACCAGGGACCCTTTTTGAGCAGTTCTTC. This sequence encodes CASSIEPGTLFEQFF.